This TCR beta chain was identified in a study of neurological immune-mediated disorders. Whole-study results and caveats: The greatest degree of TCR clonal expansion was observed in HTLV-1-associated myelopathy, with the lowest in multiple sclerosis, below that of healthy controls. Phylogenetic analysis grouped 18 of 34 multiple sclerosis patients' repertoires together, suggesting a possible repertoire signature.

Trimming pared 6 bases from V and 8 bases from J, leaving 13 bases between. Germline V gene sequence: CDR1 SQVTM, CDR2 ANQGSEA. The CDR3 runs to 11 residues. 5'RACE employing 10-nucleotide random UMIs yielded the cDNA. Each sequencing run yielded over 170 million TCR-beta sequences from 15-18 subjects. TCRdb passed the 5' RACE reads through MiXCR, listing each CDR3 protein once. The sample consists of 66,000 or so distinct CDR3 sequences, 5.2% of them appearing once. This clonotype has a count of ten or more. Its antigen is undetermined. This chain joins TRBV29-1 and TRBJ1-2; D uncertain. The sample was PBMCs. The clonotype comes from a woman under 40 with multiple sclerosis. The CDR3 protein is CSVPGLGGYTF. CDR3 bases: TGCAGCGTCCCGGGGTTGGGAGGCTACACCTTC.